Below are 16 T cell receptor beta chains sequenced from a single sample in a study of Ad26.COV2.S vaccination and SARS-CoV-2 variants. Assay: immunoSEQ multiplex PCR; the TCRdb copy retains only in-frame clones and omits some. The sample holds about 350,000 clones, approximately 86% seen once. Treatment: roughly 19 received Ad26.COV2.S at low or high dose, single or two shots; about 5 received placebo; per-sample allocation not given. The study sampled participants on day 63 after the first vaccine or placebo injection. Sequenced material: peripheral blood, taken in a trial of Ad26.COV2.S vaccine versus placebo. The receptors were gathered from a person aged 18-65 years who received the Ad26.COV2.S COVID-19 vaccine or a placebo.

This chain uses TRBV30 with TRBJ1-4; 10 bases are shared with TRBD1. Trimming cost V 3 bases and J 4 bases; bases outside gene matches: 11. Germline assignment: CDR1 GTSNPN and CDR2 SVGIG (reference sequence). The CDR3 consists of 17 residues. CDR3 loop: CAWSPGTGAVFNEKLFF. Written as DNA, the CDR3 is TGTGCCTGGAGCCCCGGGACAGGGGCAGTTTTTAATGAAAAACTGTTTTTT.

This chain links TRBV6-6 with TRBJ2-3; D perhaps matches TRBD1 (6 bases). Germline V gene lookup returns CDR1 MNHNY and CDR2 SVGAGI (reference sequence). The CDR3 has 15 residues. Deletions cut 4 bases from V and 3 bases from J, with 14 bases between. The CDR3 protein is CASSLQGIETDTQYF. The CDR3 DNA follows: TGTGCCAGCAGTTTGCAGGGGATTGAAACAGATACGCAGTATTTT.

The chain has TRBV9 and TRBJ2-5; weak D call: TRBD2 (5 bases). Trimming removed 0 bases from V and 5 bases from J, with 11 bases in between. The germline V gene encodes CDR1 SGDLS and CDR2 YYNGEE. The length of the CDR3 is 14 residues. For the CDR3, the DNA is TGTGCCAGCAGCGTAGCCACTAGTTTGGAGACCCAGTACTTC. Translated: CASSVATSLETQYF.

The chain links TRBV7-2 to TRBJ1-2, with D possibly matching TRBD1 (5 bases). This CDR3 has 17 residues. The V gene's germline CDR1 is SGHTA and CDR2 FQGNSA. The ends were cut back, 0 bases at V and 3 bases at J, with 17 bases in the middle. CDR3 sequence reads: CASSLAYPVTADYGYTF. CDR3 nucleotide sequence: TGTGCCAGCAGCTTAGCGTATCCGGTGACAGCGGACTATGGCTACACCTTC.

The CDR3 here is CASSLSLGGQETQYF. In DNA, the CDR3 is TGTGCCAGCAGTTTATCTTTGGGGGGCCAAGAGACCCAGTACTTC. The chain recombines TRBV28 with TRBJ2-5, with D possibly TRBD2 on 6 matching bases. Trimming removed 1 base at V and 1 base at J, with 10 bases between. The CDR3 has 15 residues. Germline CDR1 is MDHEN and CDR2 is SYDVKM.

This chain joins TRBV5-4 and TRBJ1-2; 9 bases map to TRBD1. From germline, CDR1 is SGHNT and CDR2 YYREEE (reference sequence). Trimming at V came to 4 bases and at J to 10 bases, leaving 17 bases not matched to a gene. This CDR3 contains 16 residues. This CDR3 reads CASSPAGQGFRYFYTF. In nucleotides, the CDR3 is TGTGCCAGCAGCCCCGCGGGACAGGGATTCCGCTATTTCTACACCTTC.

In this sample, this clone turned up a few times. The genes are TRBV5-4 and TRBJ2-2; D not resolved. CDR1 is SGHNT and CDR2 is YYREEE in the germline V gene (reference sequence). Deletions cut 4 bases from V and 0 bases from J, with 7 bases between. The CDR3 is 14 residues long. The CDR3 DNA reads TGTGCCAGCAGCCCTGGACCGAACACCGGGGAGCTGTTTTTT. As protein: CASSPGPNTGELFF. The whole variable domain, filled in from reference TRBV5-4 and TRBJ2-2, reads ETGVTQSPTHLIKTRGQQVTLRCSSQSGHNTVSWYQQALGQGPQFIFQYYREEENGRGNFPPRFSGLQFPNYSSELNVNALELDDSALYLCASSPGPNTGELFFGEGSRLTVL.

This clone was observed once. The chain combines TRBV18 with TRBJ1-3; TRBD1 matches at 8 bases. The trim removed 4 bases at V and 4 bases at J, leaving 6 bases unmatched. The CDR3 is 15 amino acids. Germline loops: CDR1 KGHSH, CDR2 LQKENI. Here the CDR3 reads CASSRGQGLGNTIYF. The DNA for the CDR3 is TGTGCCAGCTCACGAGGACAGGGCCTCGGAAACACCATATATTTT.

The rearrangement links TRBV10-3 to TRBJ2-3, with 13 nucleotides matching TRBD2. Germline assignment: CDR1 ENHRY and CDR2 SYGVKD. The junction had 0 bases not matched to a gene; V was cut back by 4 bases and J by 5 bases. The CDR3 consists of 14 residues. The CDR3 region has the DNA TGTGCCATCAGTGGGACTAGCGGGAGAGATACGCAGTATTTT. Residues: CAISGTSGRDTQYF.

The rearrangement links TRBV5-6 to TRBJ1-5; D is possibly TRBD1 (6 bases). With 4 bases removed from V and 7 bases from J, the gap between germline ends came to 15 bases. Germline values: CDR1 SGHDT, CDR2 YYEEEE. This CDR3 contains 14 residues. CDR3 sequence reads: CASSIQGAAQPQHF. CDR3 bases: TGTGCCAGCAGCATACAGGGAGCAGCACAGCCCCAGCATTTT.

CDR3 sequence (DNA): TGCGCCAGCAGTTCGAGGGCCCCAAATGAGCAGTTCTTC. It translates to CASSSRAPNEQFF. The gene calls are TRBV5-1 and TRBJ2-1, with D maybe TRBD2 (5 bases). The V end lost 5 bases, the J end lost 7 bases, and 13 bases lay between the germline ends. Per the germline V gene, CDR1 is SGHRS and CDR2 is YFSETQ. The CDR3 has 13 amino acids.

The chain joins TRBV7-8 to TRBJ1-6; 8 nucleotides match TRBD1. Germline CDR1 reads SGHVS; CDR2 reads FQNEAQ. V lost 1 base to trimming and J lost 10 bases; unmatched junction nucleotides: 12. There are 17 residues in the CDR3. The CDR3 sequence: CASSLVWGQGARSPLHF. DNA of the CDR3: TGTGCCAGCAGCTTAGTGTGGGGCCAGGGGGCAAGGTCACCCCTCCACTTT.

The V call is TRBV11-2, the J call TRBJ2-3, with D unclear. CDR1 is SGHAT and CDR2 is FQNNGV in the germline V gene. With 1 base removed from V and 4 bases from J, the gap between germline ends came to 6 bases. The CDR3 covers 13 residues. For the CDR3, the DNA is TGTGCCAGCAGCTTAGCGGGTGCAGATACGCAGTATTTT. It codes for CASSLAGADTQYF.

V is TRBV4-2 and J is TRBJ2-5; TRBD1 agrees at 11 bases. The V gene's germline CDR1 is LGHNA and CDR2 YNFKEQ. The CDR3 totals 16 residues. V lost 0 bases to trimming and J lost 3 bases; unmatched junction nucleotides: 3. The CDR3: CASSQDRDRGEETQYF. The CDR3 DNA is TGTGCCAGCAGCCAAGATCGGGACAGGGGGGAAGAGACCCAGTACTTC.

This clone showed up many times. This chain connects TRBV7-9 to TRBJ1-6; D is uncertain. V gave up 2 bases and J gave up 7 bases, with 9 bases separating them. This CDR3 has 14 residues. Germline V gene lookup returns CDR1 SEHNR and CDR2 FQNEAQ (reference sequence). CDR3 loop: CASSLRAGNSPLHF. The CDR3 region has the DNA TGTGCCAGCAGCTTAAGGGCGGGGAATTCACCCCTCCACTTT. Supplemented by reference TRBV7-9 and TRBJ1-6, the full variable domain reads DTGVSQNPRHKITKRGQNVTFRCDPISEHNRLYWYRQTLGQGPEFLTYFQNEAQLEKSRLLSDRFSAERPKGSFSTLEIQRTEQGDSAMYLCASSLRAGNSPLHFGNGTRLTVT.

This clone was observed once. The gene calls are TRBV19 and TRBJ2-1, with a tentative D call TRBD2 (5 bases). Germline CDR1 LNHDA, CDR2 SQIVND (reference sequence). This CDR3 contains 13 residues. Trimming shortened V by 11 bases and J by 5 bases, and 16 bases separated the two germline ends. In nucleotides, the CDR3 is TGTGCCTGTTTCGGGCGGGTCAACAATGAGCAGTTCTTC. Protein product: CACFGRVNNEQFF.